Sequencing of this T cell receptor beta chain was carried out in a study of T cell clonality in common variable immunodeficiency (dated by TCRdb to between 2015 and 2017). Results the study describes overall, beyond this receptor: CVID subjects shared fewer TCRbeta clones with each other than healthy controls did (p < 0.0001). TCRbeta clonality was higher in CVID subjects than in healthy controls (t-test p = 0.018), and the increase was most characteristic of about a third of subjects. According to the authors, finding the cause of the higher clonality in CVID would require sequencing the repertoires of T cell subpopulations. CVID TCRbeta sequences reportedly showed fewer deletions and N-nucleotide insertions and lacked highly modified clones with 13 or more V deletions. Differences among patients in the CVID cohort limited the correlations between repertoire features and clinical complications. Even though DNA input was equal, the average per sample came to about 81,820 unique sequences for controls compared with about 30,000 for CVID samples.

Standard criteria were used to diagnose CVID, namely serum IgG, IgA and/or IgM reduced below the normal range together with specific antibody deficiency. The CVID group comprised 45 or so subjects, 15 or so female and 29 male, aged roughly 8 to 70 years with a mean age of 40. Most of the CVID patients and most of the healthy controls were of Caucasian heritage. Replacement immunoglobulin therapy had been administered to all CVID subjects for at least one year at the time of study participation. At the time of blood collection, no CVID subject was ill or was being treated with immunomodulatory or immunosuppressive medication. From each donor, roughly 5 to 9 ml of heparinized peripheral whole blood was collected. Genomic DNA from adults with common variable immune deficiency (CVID) and from healthy adult controls was used to sequence TCRbeta CDR3 repertoires. To isolate peripheral blood mononuclear cells, diluted blood was subjected to density centrifugation over Hypaque 1077 or Ficoll-Paque. Genomic DNA was obtained from unsorted mononuclear cells using either Qiagen column purification or a centrifugation-based method.

V sheds 1 base and J sheds 5 bases, leaving 8 bases between their ends. The germline V gene gives CDR1 as KGHSH and CDR2 as LQKENI. From the cysteine through the phenylalanine, the CDR3 covers 13 amino acids. The DNA shown is the part of the CDR3 that was read: 30 bases, in frame from base 1. Comment on this clone: It has no known antigen specificity. The read ends 3 residues before the CDR3 terminus; that terminus is restored from the germline J gene.

CVID samples and control samples contributed equivalent amounts of genomic DNA as sequencing input. For every sample, a 60 bp segment covering the rearranged TCRbeta CDR3 region was amplified and then sequenced. The immunoSEQ assay, a bias-corrected multiplex PCR combined with high-throughput sequencing, was used to amplify TCRbeta. The original pipeline was this. Every unique nucleotide sequence counted as a clone and was annotated with V, D and J genes, copy number and frequency. Sequences were labeled productive if in frame, and non-productive if out of frame or containing stop codons. As previously described, clonality was calculated on the basis of Shannon's entropy. The predicted amino acid sequences of productive clones were used to derive the mean CDR3 Kyte-Doolittle hydropathy. Hierarchical clustering of scaled V gene usage was performed with the R hclust function using Manhattan distance and complete linkage. Sharing of clones by CDR3 amino acid sequence was evaluated through resampling of 12 repertoires per group over 100 rounds. The repertoires were screened for 60 to 85 published EBV-specific TCRbeta sequences and approximately 240 published CMV-specific TCRbeta sequences. A couple of CVID samples that yielded fewer than 10,000 sequences were excluded from the analysis, so 40 to 50 CVID repertoires were retained. TCRdb took this table from immuneACCESS and kept in-frame rearrangements with V and J called. Such tables lack part of the clones; where checked against another copy, unresolved V genes explain under half of the gap, and the rest is unexplained. Clone size and the V and J calls come from that table; the DNA yielded D and trimming. The table shows 16,000 or so clones here, with no singletons. Around an eighth of the sample is taken by the ten largest.

Source material: peripheral blood mononuclear cells. This chain is built from TRBV18 and TRBJ1-1, with a weak D call of TRBD1 (5 bases match). This clonotype was obtained from a human donor with common variable immunodeficiency. The CDR3 amino acid sequence is: CASSPLDITEAFF. CDR3 bases read: TGTGCCAGCTCACCACTGGACATAACTGAA.